Listed here are 26 T cell receptor beta chains from one sample, sequenced in a study of T cells expressing NK-cell markers. TCRdb derives one entry per CDR3 protein from the 5' RACE reads, leaving out DNA. This sample contains 550,000 or so distinct CDR3 sequences. The source material was blood T cells: a sorted CD56 or NKG2C T cell subset, CD4+ or CD8+ T cells, or bulk PBMC T cells (not recorded which). The source is a young man in good health.

This chain joins TRBV5-1 and TRBJ2-7; TCRdb reports TRBD2, a call that lacks DNA to check it against. Germline loops: CDR1 SGHRS, CDR2 YFSETQ. CDR3 size: 17 residues. The CDR3 loop is CASSETGTSASSYEQYF.

This chain connects TRBV29-1 to TRBJ2-2; checking the TCRdb D call of TRBD2 is not possible without DNA. This CDR3 comprises 15 residues. Germline V gives CDR1 SQVTM, CDR2 ANQGSEA. The CDR3: CSGGEREGNTGELFF.

V gene TRBV12-3 or TRBV12-4 combines with J gene TRBJ1-6; TCRdb gives TRBD1 as the D gene, but with no DNA this cannot be confirmed. The CDR3 loop spans 15 amino acids. CDR3 sequence: CASGTGTAYNSPLHF.

The V gene is TRBV27, the J gene TRBJ2-5; TCRdb lists TRBD2, though no DNA is available to test this call. This CDR3 region has 14 residues. Looked up from germline, CDR1 is MNHEY and CDR2 is SMNVEV (reference sequence). The CDR3 is CASSLVWGGETQYF.

The chain combines TRBV7-9 with TRBJ1-5; TCRdb's assignment of TRBD1 cannot be checked, as there is no DNA. Per germline, CDR1 SEHNR and CDR2 FQNEAQ (reference sequence). The CDR3 contains 14 residues. The CDR3 region is CASSLDEGGQPQHF.

This chain joins TRBV7-9 and TRBJ2-5; the D gene TCRdb calls, TRBD2, cannot be checked with no DNA. The CDR3 is 16 residues long. Germline V CDR1 and CDR2: SEHNR, FQNEAQ (reference sequence). This chain's CDR3 is CASSLSSRPLQETQYF.

The chain joins TRBV6-2 or TRBV6-3 to TRBJ2-4; TCRdb's D call of TRBD1 is untestable without DNA. The length of the CDR3 is 15 residues. The germline CDR1 and CDR2 sequences are MNHEY and SVGEGT. The CDR3 protein is CASKPPGLAENIQYF.

The genes are TRBV25-1 and TRBJ2-1; TCRdb selects TRBD2, and the lack of DNA leaves this call unchecked. Looked up from germline, CDR1 is MGHDK and CDR2 is SYGVNS. CDR3 length: 18 amino acids. CDR3 sequence reads: CASSEGVAGAGNYNEQFF.

The gene calls are TRBV21-1 and TRBJ2-5; TCRdb reports TRBD1, a call that lacks DNA to check it against. TRBV21-1 is termed a pseudogene. The CDR3 has 18 residues. This CDR3 reads CASSKGKFRDREGETQYF.

The chain links TRBV20-1 to TRBJ2-3; TCRdb selects TRBD1, and the lack of DNA leaves this call unchecked. Germline CDR1 DFQATT, CDR2 SNEGSKA (reference sequence). This CDR3 comprises 13 residues. The CDR3 is CSAPGPGPDTQYF.

The gene calls are TRBV6-1 and TRBJ2-1; TCRdb returns TRBD1, unconfirmable since there is no DNA. The CDR3 is 14 residues long. Germline V gene data show CDR1 as MNHNS and CDR2 as SASEGT. The CDR3 loop is CASSTRDRGYEQFF.

This chain connects TRBV11-2 to TRBJ1-2. Per germline, CDR1 SGHAT and CDR2 FQNNGV. The CDR3 spans 14 residues. CDR3 amino acids: CASSLGGQLYGYTF.

The chain has TRBV4-2 and TRBJ2-3; the D call of TRBD2 rests on TCRdb alone, since no DNA is present to check it. From germline, CDR1 is LGHNA and CDR2 YNFKEQ. The CDR3 spans 17 residues. The CDR3 loop is CASSPRSSLSLTDTQYF.

The V call is TRBV20-1, the J call TRBJ2-7. The CDR3 is made up of 12 amino acids. The germline V gene encodes CDR1 DFQATT and CDR2 SNEGSKA (reference sequence). CDR3 protein: CSANLGSYEQYF.

The chain combines TRBV27 with TRBJ2-7; TCRdb's assignment of TRBD2 cannot be checked, as there is no DNA. The CDR3 extends over 14 amino acids. CDR1 and CDR2 (germline): MNHEY, SMNVEV (reference sequence). The CDR3 loop is CASSLSGLNYEQYF.

The rearrangement uses TRBV5-1 and TRBJ1-6; the TCRdb call, TRBD1, lacks DNA for checking. Germline loops: CDR1 SGHRS, CDR2 YFSETQ. The CDR3 is made up of 14 amino acids. The CDR3 here is CASSLEGGNSPLHF.

This rearrangement joins TRBV5-1 to TRBJ2-1; without DNA, the TCRdb call of TRBD1 cannot be checked. Germline lookup yields CDR1 SGHRS and CDR2 YFSETQ. CDR3 size: 16 residues. CDR3 sequence: CASSPSSVPGRNEQFF.

The J gene is TRBJ1-1, the V gene TRBV28. CDR1 and CDR2 (germline): MDHEN, SYDVKM. The CDR3 is 13 residues long. CDR3 loop: CASRPRRNEAAFF.

The rearrangement links TRBV27 to TRBJ2-1; no DNA is available, so the TRBD1 call from TCRdb remains unchecked. The CDR3 has 16 residues. The germline gives CDR1 MNHEY, CDR2 SMNVEV (reference sequence). The chain's CDR3 is CASSLLNRVAYNEQFF.

The chain employs TRBV10-3 and TRBJ2-6. This CDR3 is 16 amino acids long. CDR1 and CDR2 from the germline V gene are ENHRY and SYGVKD. The CDR3: CAISDHRVTGANVLTF.

The chain employs TRBV7-2 and TRBJ1-2; TCRdb's assignment of TRBD1 cannot be checked, as there is no DNA. The CDR3 is made up of 15 amino acids. CDR1 SGHTA and CDR2 FQGNSA come from the germline V gene. CDR3 region: CASSLGTTGYEGYTF. Together with reference TRBV7-2 and TRBJ1-2, the CDR3 gives the full variable domain: GAGVSQSPSNKVTEKGKDVELRCDPISGHTALYWYRQSLGQGLEFLIYFQGNSAPDKSGLPSDRFSAERTGGSVSTLTIQRTQQEDSAVYLCASSLGTTGYEGYTFGSGTRLTVV.

This chain joins TRBV10-3 and TRBJ2-7. This CDR3 has 15 residues. Germline V gene sequence: CDR1 ENHRY, CDR2 SYGVKD. CDR3 in amino acids: CAISEPGEKSYEQYF.

The chain is built from TRBV3-1 and TRBJ2-5. This CDR3 contains 13 residues. Per germline, CDR1 LGHDT and CDR2 YNNKEL (reference sequence). The CDR3 protein is CASSHVFGETQYF.

The J gene is TRBJ1-5, the V gene TRBV6-5. There are 14 residues in the CDR3. In germline, CDR1 is MNHEY, CDR2 SVGAGI. CDR3: CASSRREKGQPQHF.

The J gene is TRBJ1-4, the V gene TRBV4-1; TCRdb reports TRBD1, a call that lacks DNA to check it against. The V gene's germline CDR1 is MGHRA and CDR2 YSYEKL. The CDR3 runs 16 residues. The CDR3 loop reads CASSQSWGAANEKLFF.

V gene TRBV9 combines with J gene TRBJ2-3; the TCRdb call, TRBD1, lacks DNA for checking. Germline V gene lookup returns CDR1 SGDLS and CDR2 YYNGEE. The CDR3 covers 13 residues. The CDR3: CASSAEQGDTQYF.